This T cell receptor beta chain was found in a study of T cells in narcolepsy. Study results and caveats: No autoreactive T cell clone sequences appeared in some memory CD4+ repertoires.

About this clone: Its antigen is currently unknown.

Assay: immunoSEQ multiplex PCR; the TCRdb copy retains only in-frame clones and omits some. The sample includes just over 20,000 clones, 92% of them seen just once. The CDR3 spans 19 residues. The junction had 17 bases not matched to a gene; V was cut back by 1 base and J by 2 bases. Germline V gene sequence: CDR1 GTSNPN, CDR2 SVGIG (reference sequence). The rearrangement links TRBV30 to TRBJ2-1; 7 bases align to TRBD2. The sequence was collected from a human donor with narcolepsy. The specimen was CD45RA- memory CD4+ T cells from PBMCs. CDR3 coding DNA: TGTGCCTGGAGTGCTGGAGTGTGGCGGGAGATTTCCCCCTACAATGAGCAGTTCTTC. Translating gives CAWSAGVWREISPYNEQFF.